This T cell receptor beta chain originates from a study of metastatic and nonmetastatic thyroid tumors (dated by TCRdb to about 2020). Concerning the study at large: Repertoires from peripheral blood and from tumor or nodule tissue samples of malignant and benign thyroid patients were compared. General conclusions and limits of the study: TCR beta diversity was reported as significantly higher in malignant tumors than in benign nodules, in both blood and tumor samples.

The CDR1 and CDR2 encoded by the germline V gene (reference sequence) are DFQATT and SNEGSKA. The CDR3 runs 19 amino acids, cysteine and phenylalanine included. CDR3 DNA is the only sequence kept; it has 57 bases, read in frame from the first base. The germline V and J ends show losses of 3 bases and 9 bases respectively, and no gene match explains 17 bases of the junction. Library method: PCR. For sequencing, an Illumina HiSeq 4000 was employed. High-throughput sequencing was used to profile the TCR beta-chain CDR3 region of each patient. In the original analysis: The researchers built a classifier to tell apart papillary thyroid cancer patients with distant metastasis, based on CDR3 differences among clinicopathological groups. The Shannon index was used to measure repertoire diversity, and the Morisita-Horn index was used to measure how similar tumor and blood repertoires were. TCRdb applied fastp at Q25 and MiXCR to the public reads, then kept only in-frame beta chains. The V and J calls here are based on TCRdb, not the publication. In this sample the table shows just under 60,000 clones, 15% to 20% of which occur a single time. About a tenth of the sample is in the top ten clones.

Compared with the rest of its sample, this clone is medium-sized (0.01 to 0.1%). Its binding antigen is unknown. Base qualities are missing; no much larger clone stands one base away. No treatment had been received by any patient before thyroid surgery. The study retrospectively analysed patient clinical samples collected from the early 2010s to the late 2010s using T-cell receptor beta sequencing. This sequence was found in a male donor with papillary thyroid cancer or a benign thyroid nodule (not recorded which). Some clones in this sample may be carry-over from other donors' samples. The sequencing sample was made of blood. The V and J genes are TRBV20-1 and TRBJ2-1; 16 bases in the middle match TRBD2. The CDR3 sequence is CSASSPGLAGGPRLGEQFF. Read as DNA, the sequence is TGCAGTGCTAGTTCTCCGGGACTAGCGGGAGGGCCTAGGTTGGGTGAGCAGTTCTTC.